This T cell receptor (beta chain) was observed in a study of blood T cell dynamics during melanoma immunotherapy. Study at large: Standard first-line treatment here was pembrolizumab or nivolumab plus ipilimumab in metastatic melanoma.

Documented time point: week 3, after first cycle of checkpoint inhibitor. Sampling occurred pretreatment (T0) and at week 3 (W3), after cycle one of checkpoint blockade. Response was assessed by RECIST 1.1 at 12 weeks, except two rapid progressors. Clones were read by immunoSEQ multiplex PCR, and TCRdb kept only the in-frame ones, dropping some. The profile shows roughly 30,000 clones, approximately 80% of them singletons. CDR1 is SGHAT and CDR2 is FQNNGV in the germline V gene. V was shortened by 5 bases and J by 3 bases, with 13 bases between the two germline ends. This CDR3 contains 15 residues. The material sequenced was blood, taken from a patient treated with checkpoint blockade. The clonotype was recovered from a human donor with melanoma. The chain carries TRBV11-2 and TRBJ2-2, with D unclear. The CDR3 region is CASSPQGWDTGELFF. The CDR3 DNA reads TGTGCCAGCAGCCCCCAAGGATGGGACACCGGGGAGCTGTTTTTT.